Here is one T cell receptor beta chain with its context. The sample is drawn from a study of blood T cell repertoires in COVID-19. CDR1 and CDR2 from the germline V gene are KGHSH and LQKENI. This CDR3 comprises 18 residues. The V gene end was trimmed by 3 bases and the J gene end by 4 bases; junction bases not matched to a gene: 10. The repertoire was sequenced with immunoSEQ multiplex PCR; TCRdb's copy has only in-frame clones and lacks some. The sample lists roughly 250,000 clones, more than 75% occurring once. The J gene is TRBJ2-6, the V gene TRBV18; 9 positions agree with TRBD1. Sequenced sample: peripheral blood. This TCR derives from a man aged 40-49 years with acute or convalescent COVID-19. The CDR3 loop reads CASSPITGTGLGANVLTF. The CDR3, as DNA: TGTGCCAGCTCACCTATAACCGGGACAGGGTTAGGGGCCAACGTCCTGACTTTC.